The entry below gives a single TCR beta chain sequence along with its context. Its specificity is unknown. The V end lost 6 bases, the J end lost 2 bases, and 13 bases lay between the germline ends. Germline CDR1 SNHLY, CDR2 FYNNEI. The CDR3 is 14 residues long. Sequencing used immunoSEQ multiplex PCR; TCRdb keeps in-frame clones, though not all of them. This table holds 20,000 to 30,000 clones, approximately 89% found once. The sample is drawn from a study of OX40 agonist ivuxolimab in advanced cancers. Across the whole study: Partial responses occurred in Three dose-escalation patients, one with hepatocellular carcinoma and two with cutaneous melanoma. Study conclusions and caveats: Clones of CD4+ and CD8+ blood T cells grew by week 6 at doses of 0.1 to 3.0 mg/kg. The authors did not determine the antigen specificity of the expanded peripheral T cells.

The TCR originated in an adult with an advanced solid tumor such as melanoma, head and neck, liver or kidney cancer. The sample here was CD4+ or CD8+ T cells sorted from blood, taken in a trial of the OX40 agonist ivuxolimab. The chain recombines TRBV2 with TRBJ1-1, with a tentative D call TRBD1 (5 bases). This CDR3 is CASRGTYGNTEAFF. The CDR3, as DNA: TGTGCCAGCAGGGGGACGTACGGAAACACTGAAGCTTTCTTT.